This TCR beta chain comes out of a study of blood T cell repertoires in COVID-19. Germline-derived CDR1 and CDR2 are KGHSH and LQKENI. The CDR3 extends over 15 amino acids. J lost 2 bases, V lost 6 bases, and 5 bases had no gene match. Profiled with immunoSEQ multiplex PCR; TCRdb holds only in-frame clones, not every one. The sample carries 250,000 or so clones, around four fifths recorded once. The gene calls are TRBV18 and TRBJ2-3, with 10 bases matching TRBD2. Sequenced sample: peripheral blood. This sequence originates from a man aged 50-60 years with acute or convalescent COVID-19. The CDR3 region has the DNA TGTGCCAGCTCGCCTGGACTAGCGGCCACAGATACGCAGTATTTT. Translating it yields CASSPGLAATDTQYF.